The clone carrying this T cell receptor (beta chain) was found many times. The data are from a study of early T cells in non-severe SARS-CoV-2 infection. Trimming shortened V by 5 bases and J by 3 bases, and 19 bases separated the two germline ends. In germline, CDR1 is GTSNPN, CDR2 SVGIG (reference sequence). CDR3 length: 15 residues. TCRdb analysed the 5' RACE reads with MiXCR anew, one entry per CDR3 protein. The sample records around 50,000 distinct CDR3 sequences, 5.5% to 6.5% being singletons. Material: whole blood. The clonotype was recovered from an adult who was a healthcare worker with PCR-confirmed SARS-CoV-2 infection or an uninfected control (not recorded which). This chain joins TRBV30 and TRBJ1-1; no firm D call. The DNA for the CDR3 is TGTGCCTGGTCCCCTAGGGTCGGTCCGGACACTGAAGCTTTCTTT. It encodes CAWSPRVGPDTEAFF. Drawing the rest from reference TRBV30 and TRBJ1-1, the complete variable domain is SQTIHQWPATLVQPVGSPLSLECTVEGTSNPNLYWYRQAAGRGLQLLFYSVGIGQISSEVPQNLSASRPQDRQFILSSKKLLLSDSGFYLCAWSPRVGPDTEAFFGQGTRLTVV.